Shown below are 9 T cell receptor beta chains from a single sample sequenced in a study of shared clonotypes between healthy human individuals. Produced via immunoSEQ multiplex PCR; TCRdb's table is partial and in-frame only. Of 1 million to 1.3 million clones listed, 78% are singletons. The sample taken for sequencing was memory CD4+ T cells from PBMCs. Subset meaning: CD45RA-negative fraction. These receptors were collected from a man between 18 and 35 years old in good health. Some clones in this sample may be carry-over from other donors' samples.

The V and J genes are TRBV5-4 and TRBJ2-3; D perhaps matches TRBD2 (6 bases). The length of the CDR3 is 15 residues. CDR1 and CDR2 from the germline V gene are SGHNT and YYREEE (reference sequence). V was pared by 4 bases and J by 4 bases, with 16 bases between. As DNA, the CDR3 is TGTGCCAGCAGCGATTCCCCGGGAGTCCCAGATACGCAGTATTTT. Translating it yields CASSDSPGVPDTQYF.

CDR3: CASRRLHSNEQFF. CDR3 nucleotide sequence: TGTGCCAGCAGACGATTACACAGCAATGAGCAGTTCTTC. The chain couples TRBV2 to TRBJ2-1; no firm D call. V was trimmed by 6 bases and J by 6 bases, leaving 12 bases between them. There are 13 residues in the CDR3. Germline loops: CDR1 SNHLY, CDR2 FYNNEI.

The chain couples TRBV30 to TRBJ1-2, with a possible D match to TRBD1 (5 bases). The germline CDR1 and CDR2 sequences are GTSNPN and SVGIG (reference sequence). CDR3 length: 14 amino acids. Trimming took 3 bases from V and 2 from J, leaving 13 bases between them. The CDR3 protein is CAWSPGWQNYGYTF. DNA for the CDR3: TGTGCCTGGAGCCCAGGGTGGCAGAACTATGGCTACACCTTC.

The chain links TRBV13 to TRBJ1-2; D unclear. The germline gives CDR1 PRHDT, CDR2 FYEKMQ (reference sequence). This CDR3 has 14 residues. V lost 1 base, J lost 4 bases, and 10 bases lay in between. The CDR3 DNA reads TGTGCCAGCAGCTTAGAGTCAAGTTTCTATGGCTACACCTTC. Translation gives CASSLESSFYGYTF.

This chain connects TRBV5-1 to TRBJ2-2; D possibly corresponds to TRBD2 (7 bases). Germline CDR1 is SGHRS and CDR2 is YFSETQ. This CDR3 region has 16 residues. Trimming cost V 4 bases and J 7 bases, with 20 bases left between them. CDR3 DNA: TGCGCCAGCAGCCCGCCCCGGGGGGCCCTAGGCGGGGAGCTGTTTTTT. It is translated as CASSPPRGALGGELFF.

This clone was found many times. This chain joins TRBV2 and TRBJ2-5; D perhaps matches TRBD1 (6 bases). Germline CDR1 reads SNHLY; CDR2 reads FYNNEI. V lost 3 bases and J 5 bases, leaving 13 bases between the germline ends. The CDR3 has 14 residues. DNA for the CDR3: TGTGCCAGCAGTGATATGGGGGCTTGGGAGACCCAGTACTTC. This encodes CASSDMGAWETQYF. Using reference TRBV2 and TRBJ2-5 for the parts outside the CDR3, the full variable domain is EPEVTQTPSHQVTQMGQEVILRCVPISNHLYFYWYRQILGQKVEFLVSFYNNEISEKSEIFDDQFSVERPDGSNFTLKIRSTKLEDSAMYFCASSDMGAWETQYFGPGTRLLVL.

This chain joins TRBV30 and TRBJ2-7; no clear D. V was cut by 3 bases and J by 2 bases, with 11 bases left in between. The CDR3 loop spans 13 amino acids. Germline loops: CDR1 GTSNPN, CDR2 SVGIG (reference sequence). In DNA form, the CDR3 reads TGTGCCTGGAGAGACCAAGGGACCTACGAGCAGTACTTC. Its protein is CAWRDQGTYEQYF.

V and J are TRBV29-1 and TRBJ2-3; the match to TRBD1 covers 8 bases. Germline V lookup: CDR1 SQVTM, CDR2 ANQGSEA. Trimming removed 4 bases from V and 1 base from J; junction bases left unmatched: 1. This CDR3 is built from 13 residues. The CDR3 coding sequence is TGCAGCGTTGTGACAGGGGGCACAGATACGCAGTATTTT. Amino acids: CSVVTGGTDTQYF.

The rearrangement joins TRBV5-1 to TRBJ2-7, with D possibly being TRBD1 (5 bases). Trimming shortened V by 1 base and J by 2 bases, and 10 bases separated the two germline ends. The CDR3 runs to 14 residues. From germline, CDR1 is SGHRS and CDR2 YFSETQ. CDR3: CASSLYDSTYEQYF. In DNA form, the CDR3 reads TGCGCCAGCAGCTTGTATGACAGCACCTACGAGCAGTACTTC.